This is a list of T cell receptor beta chains from one sample in a study of cytomegalovirus exposure and HLA in healthy donors. Data came from immunoSEQ multiplex PCR; TCRdb stores just in-frame clones and leaves some out. This table has hundreds of thousands of clones, approximately 90% appearing once. The material sequenced was PBMCs. The receptor set was obtained from a man younger than 30 in good health and CMV-seronegative. Both conserved end residues are trimmed from each CDR3. Fields, in order: J gene, V gene, CDR3 protein.

>TRBJ1-2|TRBV18
ASSPNLSGDYGYT
>TRBJ1-3|TRBV2
ASSEGQGNSGNTIY
>TRBJ2-3|TRBV10-3
AISGGSTDTQY
>TRBJ2-2|TRBV27
ASSSKWTGSTGELF
>TRBJ2-1|TRBV10-3
AISESASGGAGEQF
>TRBJ1-6|TRBV6-5
ASSGTGGISPLH
>TRBJ2-7|TRBV11-3
ASSTRQGSDEQY
>TRBJ2-5|TRBV5-4
ASSGAGDQETQY
>TRBJ2-7|TRBV7-2
ASSLAAGPSYEQY
>TRBJ1-1|TRBV6-5
ASSFEYRGSEAF
>TRBJ2-1|TRBV27
ASATSGSSYNEQF
>TRBJ1-4|TRBV28
ASSSPGTSGPNEKLF
>TRBJ2-2|TRBV9
ASSVAAGRGTGELF
>TRBJ2-6|TRBV6-1
ASTAVSGANVLT
>TRBJ2-2|TRBV30
AWSVNAGGTGELF
>TRBJ2-5|TRBV29-1
SGMTGEETQY
>TRBJ1-1|TRBV5-6
ASSHGQNTEAF
>TRBJ1-5|TRBV19
ASSIEWLGAMENQPQH
>TRBJ2-1|TRBV5-1
ASSSGTGYEQF
>TRBJ1-5|TRBV6-5
ASSYDREGIQPQH
>TRBJ2-2|TRBV7-2
ASSSGGTTGELF
>TRBJ1-4|TRBV7-2
ASSQYRGVREKLF
>TRBJ1-2|TRBV28
ASSHRGRGNGYT
>TRBJ2-5|TRBV12-5
ASALMGGAVETQY
>TRBJ1-3|TRBV2
ASRDRLPGNTIY
>TRBJ2-7|TRBV7-9
ASSPQSGTSLYEQY
>TRBJ1-4|TRBV2
ASTLGGVSGEKLF
>TRBJ2-1|TRBV10-2
ASESGNEQF
>TRBJ2-3|TRBV4-3
ASSPYLEAFTDTQY